This T cell receptor (beta chain) was sequenced during a study of blood T cell repertoires in COVID-19. Study context: T cells, B-cell-depleted T cells, or PBMCs provided the cDNA or gDNA that served as material.

Using immunoSEQ multiplex PCR, the repertoire was profiled, and TCRdb retains in-frame clones only, with some absent. The sample consists of hundreds of thousands of clones, about 90% of them appearing once. The CDR3 consists of 16 residues. Per the germline V gene, CDR1 is LGHNT and CDR2 is FRNRAP. V gave up 3 bases and J gave up 5 bases; unmatched junction bases: 9. This clone has a count of ten or more. This clonotype originated in a woman aged 30 to 39 who had recovered from COVID-19. The V and J genes are TRBV12-5 and TRBJ1-4; 7 bases are shared with TRBD1. Sequenced input: PBMCs or T cells enriched from blood (not recorded which). The CDR3 DNA reads TGTGCTAGTGGTTTCCGAGGGGACAGAATAAATGAAAAACTGTTTTTT. Its protein is CASGFRGDRINEKLFF.